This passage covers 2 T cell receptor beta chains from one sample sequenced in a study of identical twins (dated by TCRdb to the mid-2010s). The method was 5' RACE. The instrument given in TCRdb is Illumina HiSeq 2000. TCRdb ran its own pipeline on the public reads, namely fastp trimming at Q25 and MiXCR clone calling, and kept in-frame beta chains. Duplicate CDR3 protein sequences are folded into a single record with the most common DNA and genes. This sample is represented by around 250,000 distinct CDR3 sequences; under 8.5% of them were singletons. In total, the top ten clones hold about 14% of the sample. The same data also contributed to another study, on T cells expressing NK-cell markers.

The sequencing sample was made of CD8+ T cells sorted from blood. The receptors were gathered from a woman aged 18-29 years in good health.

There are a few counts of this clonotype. This chain's CDR3 is CASRGTSGGEQFF. The CDR3 region has the DNA TGTGCCAGCAGAGGGACTAGCGGGGGGGAGCAGTTCTTC. The chain combines TRBV27 with TRBJ2-1; the match to TRBD2 covers 15 bases. The CDR3 is 13 amino acids. Germline V gene sequence: CDR1 MNHEY, CDR2 SMNVEV (reference sequence). Unmatched junction bases numbered 1, after V lost 6 bases and J lost 10 bases.

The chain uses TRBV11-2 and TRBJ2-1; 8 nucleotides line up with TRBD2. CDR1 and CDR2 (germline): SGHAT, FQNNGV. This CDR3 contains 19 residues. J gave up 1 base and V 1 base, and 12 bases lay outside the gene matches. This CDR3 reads CASSLVPFPSGGSYNEQFF. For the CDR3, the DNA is TGTGCCAGCAGCTTAGTCCCCTTTCCGAGCGGGGGATCCTACAATGAGCAGTTCTTC.